The 11 T cell receptor beta chains below were found in one sample sequenced in a study of blood T cell repertoires in COVID-19. The repertoire was sequenced with immunoSEQ multiplex PCR; TCRdb's copy has only in-frame clones and lacks some. This repertoire shows 100,000 or so clones, 80% to 90% found once; its top ten account for roughly 2.5%. What was sequenced was PBMCs or T cells enriched from blood (not recorded which). The receptors derive from a woman between 45 and 60 years old who had recovered from COVID-19.

The rearrangement uses TRBV9 and TRBJ2-5; D not certain. Trimming cost V 4 bases and J 5 bases, with 9 bases left between them. Germline CDR1 and CDR2: SGDLS and YYNGEE. CDR3 length: 12 residues. The CDR3 DNA follows: TGTGCCAGCAGCCCCCCCGGGGAGACCCAGTACTTC. This gives the protein CASSPPGETQYF.

This chain uses TRBV24-1 with TRBJ2-5; no clear D. V shed 3 bases and J shed 3 bases, with 4 bases lying between them. The V gene's germline CDR1 is KGHDR and CDR2 SFDVKD. The CDR3 totals 12 residues. The CDR3 protein is CATSDTEETQYF. The CDR3, as DNA: TGTGCCACCAGTGATACAGAAGAGACCCAGTACTTC.

The rearrangement joins TRBV19 to TRBJ2-7; the D is unclear. Germline loops: CDR1 LNHDA, CDR2 SQIVND (reference sequence). The CDR3 spans 13 residues. V was trimmed by 5 bases and J by 3 bases, leaving 11 bases between them. This CDR3 is CASSADWNYEQYF. As DNA, the CDR3 is TGTGCCAGTAGTGCAGACTGGAACTACGAGCAGTACTTC. Full variable domain (missing parts from reference TRBV19 and TRBJ2-7): DGGITQSPKYLFRKEGQNVTLSCEQNLNHDAMYWYRQDPGQGLRLIYYSQIVNDFQKGDIAEGYSVSREKKESFPLTVTSAQKNPTAFYLCASSADWNYEQYFGPGTRLTVT.

This chain connects TRBV5-1 to TRBJ1-6, with 9 nucleotides matching TRBD1. The CDR3 consists of 16 residues. The J segment lost 7 bases and the V segment lost 3 bases, leaving 8 bases of the junction unmatched. In germline, CDR1 is SGHRS, CDR2 YFSETQ. The CDR3 loop reads CASSYYSGQGNSPLHF. The CDR3 DNA reads TGCGCCAGCAGCTACTATTCGGGACAGGGAAATTCACCCCTCCACTTT.

V gene TRBV11-3 combines with J gene TRBJ2-2; 8 nucleotides match TRBD1. Trimming cost V 1 base and J 5 bases; bases outside gene matches: 6. The CDR3 has 16 amino acids. Germline V gene sequence: CDR1 SGHNT, CDR2 YENEEA. CDR3 region: CASSLGQGAYTGELFF. Written as DNA, the CDR3 is TGTGCCAGCAGCTTAGGCCAGGGGGCATATACCGGGGAGCTGTTTTTT. Supplemented by reference TRBV11-3 and TRBJ2-2, the full variable domain reads EAGVVQSPRYKIIEKKQPVAFWCNPISGHNTLYWYLQNLGQGPELLIRYENEEAVDDSQLPKDRFSAERLKGVDSTLKIQPAELGDSAVYLCASSLGQGAYTGELFFGEGSRLTVL.

V is TRBV6-1 and J is TRBJ2-7; 8 bases are shared with TRBD2. The CDR3 contains 19 residues. The germline CDR1 and CDR2 sequences are MNHNS and SASEGT. The J segment lost 3 bases and the V segment lost 0 bases, leaving 16 bases of the junction unmatched. CDR3 sequence: CASSEAGAGGEVGVYEQYF. DNA for the CDR3: TGTGCCAGCAGTGAAGCGGGGGCGGGGGGAGAGGTAGGGGTCTACGAGCAGTACTTC.

The V call is TRBV6-5, the J call TRBJ2-3, with D perhaps TRBD1 (6 bases). The V gene lost 6 bases and the J gene lost 6 bases, with 16 bases spanning the gap. Germline loops: CDR1 MNHEY, CDR2 SVGAGI. There are 14 residues in the CDR3. DNA of the CDR3: TGTGCCAGCAGCCAATCACCAGGGGAGGATACGCAGTATTTT. It yields the protein CASSQSPGEDTQYF.

This chain connects TRBV7-3 to TRBJ2-1, with 10 bases fitting TRBD2. The CDR3 contains 16 residues. CDR1 is SGHTA and CDR2 is FQGTGA in the germline V gene. V was pared by 3 bases and J by 5 bases, with 7 bases of the junction left unmatched. The CDR3 protein is CASSFNPTSGDNEQFF. In DNA form, the CDR3 reads TGTGCCAGCAGCTTCAACCCCACTAGCGGGGACAATGAGCAGTTCTTC.

The chain has TRBV30 and TRBJ2-1; 16 bases are shared with TRBD2. Germline trimming cut 5 bases from V and 8 bases from J; bases unmatched to any gene: 12. The germline V gene encodes CDR1 GTSNPN and CDR2 SVGIG (reference sequence). This CDR3 contains 17 residues. As DNA, the CDR3 is TGTGCCTGGGTACAGGGGCTGGGACTAGCGGGAGGGGATGAGCAGTTCTTC. It codes for CAWVQGLGLAGGDEQFF.

This CDR3 reads CASSRTGGVDTQYF. Here the CDR3 DNA reads TGTGCCAGCAGTAGGACAGGGGGCGTAGATACGCAGTATTTT. V usage is TRBV11-3 and J usage is TRBJ2-3; 11 nucleotides agree with TRBD1. J lost 5 bases, V lost 6 bases, and 4 bases had no gene match. Germline V gives CDR1 SGHNT, CDR2 YENEEA. The CDR3 has 14 amino acids.

The chain uses TRBV13 and TRBJ1-3; D ambiguous. V dropped 5 bases and J dropped 0 bases, with 8 bases sitting between them. The CDR3 is 14 residues long. Germline V CDR1 and CDR2: PRHDT, FYEKMQ (reference sequence). This chain's CDR3 is CASSRVNSGNTIYF. The CDR3 nucleotides are TGTGCCAGCAGCCGAGTAAACTCTGGAAACACCATATATTTT.